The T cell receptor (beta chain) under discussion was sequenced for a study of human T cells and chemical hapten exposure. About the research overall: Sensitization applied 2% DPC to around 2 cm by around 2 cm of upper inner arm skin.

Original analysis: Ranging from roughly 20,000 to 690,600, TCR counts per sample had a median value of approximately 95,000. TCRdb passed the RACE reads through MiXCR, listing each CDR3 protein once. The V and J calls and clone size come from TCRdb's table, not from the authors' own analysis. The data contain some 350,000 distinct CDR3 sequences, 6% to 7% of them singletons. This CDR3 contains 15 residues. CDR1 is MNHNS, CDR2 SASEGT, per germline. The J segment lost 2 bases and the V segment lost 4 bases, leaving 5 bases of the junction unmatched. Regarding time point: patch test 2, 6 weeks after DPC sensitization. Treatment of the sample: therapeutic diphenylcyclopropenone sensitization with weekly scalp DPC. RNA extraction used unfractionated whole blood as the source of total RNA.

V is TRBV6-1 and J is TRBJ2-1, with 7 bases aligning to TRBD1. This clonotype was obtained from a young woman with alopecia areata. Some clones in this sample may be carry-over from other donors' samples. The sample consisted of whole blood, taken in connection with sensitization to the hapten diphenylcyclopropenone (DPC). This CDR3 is CASSGQGRTYNEQFF. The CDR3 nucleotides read TGTGCCAGCAGTGGACAGGGCCGAACCTACAATGAGCAGTTCTTC.